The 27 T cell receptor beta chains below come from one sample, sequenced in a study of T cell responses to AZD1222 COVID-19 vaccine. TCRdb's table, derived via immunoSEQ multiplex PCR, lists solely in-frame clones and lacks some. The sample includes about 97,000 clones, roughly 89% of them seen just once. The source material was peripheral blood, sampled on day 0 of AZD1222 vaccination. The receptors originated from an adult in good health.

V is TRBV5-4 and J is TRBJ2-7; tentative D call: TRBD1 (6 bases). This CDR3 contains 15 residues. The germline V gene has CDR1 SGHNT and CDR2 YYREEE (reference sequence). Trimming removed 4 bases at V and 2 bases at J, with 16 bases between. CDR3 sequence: CASSLNRERTYEQYF. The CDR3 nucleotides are TGTGCCAGCAGCCTTAACAGGGAACGGACCTACGAGCAGTACTTC.

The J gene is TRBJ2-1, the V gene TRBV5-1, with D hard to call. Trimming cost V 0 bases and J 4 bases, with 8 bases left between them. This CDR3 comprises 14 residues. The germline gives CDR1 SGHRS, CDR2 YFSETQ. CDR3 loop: CASSLEQEYNEQFF. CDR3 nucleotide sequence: TGCGCCAGCAGCTTGGAGCAGGAGTACAATGAGCAGTTCTTC.

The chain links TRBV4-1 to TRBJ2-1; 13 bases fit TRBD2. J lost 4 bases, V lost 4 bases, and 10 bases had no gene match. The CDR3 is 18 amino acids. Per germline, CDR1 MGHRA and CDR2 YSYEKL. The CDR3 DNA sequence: TGCGCCAGCAGCCCACCACCGGGGACTAGCGGGGCTTACAATGAGCAGTTCTTC. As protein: CASSPPPGTSGAYNEQFF.

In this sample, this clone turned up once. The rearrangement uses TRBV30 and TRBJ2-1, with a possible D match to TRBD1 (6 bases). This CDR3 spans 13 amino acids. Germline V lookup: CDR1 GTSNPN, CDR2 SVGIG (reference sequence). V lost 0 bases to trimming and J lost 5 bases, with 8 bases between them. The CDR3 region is CAWSVGGNNEQFF. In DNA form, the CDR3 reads TGTGCCTGGAGTGTAGGGGGAAACAATGAGCAGTTCTTC.

CDR3 DNA sequence: TGCGCCAGCAGCCCGGGACAGGCTTTCGATGAAGCTTTCTTT. Residues: CASSPGQAFDEAFF. The genes are TRBV5-1 and TRBJ1-1, with TRBD1 matching over 8 bases. The CDR3 is made up of 14 amino acids. The V and J ends lost 4 bases and 7 bases, in that order; junction bases with no gene match: 9. CDR1 SGHRS and CDR2 YFSETQ come from the germline V gene. The full variable domain, its missing parts supplied by reference TRBV5-1 and TRBJ1-1, is KAGVTQTPRYLIKTRGQQVTLSCSPISGHRSVSWYQQTPGQGLQFLFEYFSETQRNKGNFPGRFSGRQFSNSRSEMNVSTLELGDSALYLCASSPGQAFDEAFFGQGTRLTVV.

The CDR3, as DNA: TGTGCCAGCAGCCAGACGACGGGGGTTGGAAACACCATATATTTT. It translates to CASSQTTGVGNTIYF. The chain combines TRBV5-5 with TRBJ1-3; D perhaps matches TRBD1 (5 bases). Germline CDR1 is SGHKS and CDR2 is YYEKEE (reference sequence). CDR3 length: 15 residues. Trimming took off 4 bases at V and 3 bases at J, with 14 bases between the two ends.

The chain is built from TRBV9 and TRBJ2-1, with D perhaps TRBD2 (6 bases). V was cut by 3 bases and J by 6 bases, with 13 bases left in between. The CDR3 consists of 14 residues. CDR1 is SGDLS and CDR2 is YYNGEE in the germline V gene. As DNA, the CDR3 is TGTGCCAGCAGCGAACCGGGAGCCCCCAATGAGCAGTTCTTC. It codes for CASSEPGAPNEQFF.

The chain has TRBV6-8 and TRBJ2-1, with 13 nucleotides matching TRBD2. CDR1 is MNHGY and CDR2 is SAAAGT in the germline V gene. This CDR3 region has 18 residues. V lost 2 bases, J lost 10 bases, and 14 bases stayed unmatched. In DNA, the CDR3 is TGTGCCAGCAGTTACCCGACCGGGACTAGCGGGGATAAGGGGGAGCAGTTCTTC. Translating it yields CASSYPTGTSGDKGEQFF.

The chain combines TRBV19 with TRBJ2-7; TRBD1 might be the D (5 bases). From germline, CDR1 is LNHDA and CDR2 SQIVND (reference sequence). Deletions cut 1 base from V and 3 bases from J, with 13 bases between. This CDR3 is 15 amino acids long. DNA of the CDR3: TGTGCCAGTAGTATAGCTGGGGCCCCAAGCTACGAGCAGTACTTC. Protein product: CASSIAGAPSYEQYF.

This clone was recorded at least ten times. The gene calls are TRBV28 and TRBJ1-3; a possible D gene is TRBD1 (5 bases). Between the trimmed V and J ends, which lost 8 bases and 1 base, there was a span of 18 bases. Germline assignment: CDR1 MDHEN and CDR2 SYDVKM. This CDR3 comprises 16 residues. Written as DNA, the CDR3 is TGTGCCAGCTCCCCGGGGGGTTTAGCTTCTGGAAACACCATATATTTT. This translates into CASSPGGLASGNTIYF.

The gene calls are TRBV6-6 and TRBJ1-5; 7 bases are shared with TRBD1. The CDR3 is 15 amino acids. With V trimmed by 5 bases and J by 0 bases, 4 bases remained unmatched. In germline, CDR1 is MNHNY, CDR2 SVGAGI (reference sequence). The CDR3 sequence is CASSRDSYSNQPQHF. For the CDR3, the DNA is TGTGCCAGCAGTCGGGACAGTTATAGCAATCAGCCCCAGCATTTT.

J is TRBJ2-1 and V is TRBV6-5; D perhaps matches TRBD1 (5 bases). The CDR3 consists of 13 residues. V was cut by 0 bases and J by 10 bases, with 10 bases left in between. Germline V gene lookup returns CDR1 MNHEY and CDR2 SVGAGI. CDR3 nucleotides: TGTGCCAGCAGTTACTCTAAATCAGGGGAGCAGTTCTTC. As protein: CASSYSKSGEQFF.

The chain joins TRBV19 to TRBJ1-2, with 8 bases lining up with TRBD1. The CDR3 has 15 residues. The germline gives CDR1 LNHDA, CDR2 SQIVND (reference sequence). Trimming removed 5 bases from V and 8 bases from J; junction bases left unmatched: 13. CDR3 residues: CASSALGQGEKGYTF. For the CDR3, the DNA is TGTGCCAGTAGTGCCCTCGGACAGGGTGAGAAAGGCTACACCTTC.

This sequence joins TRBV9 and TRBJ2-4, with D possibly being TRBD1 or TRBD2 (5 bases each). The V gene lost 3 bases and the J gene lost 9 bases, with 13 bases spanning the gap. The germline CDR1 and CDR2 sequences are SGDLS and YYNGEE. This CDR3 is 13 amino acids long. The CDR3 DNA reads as TGTGCCAGCAGCGAGGGACCTTTGGGCATTCAGTACTTC. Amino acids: CASSEGPLGIQYF. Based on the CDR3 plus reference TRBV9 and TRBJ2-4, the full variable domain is DSGVTQTPKHLITATGQRVTLRCSPRSGDLSVYWYQQSLDQGLQFLIQYYNGEERAKGNILERFSAQQFPDLHSELNLSSLELGDSALYFCASSEGPLGIQYFGAGTRLSVL.

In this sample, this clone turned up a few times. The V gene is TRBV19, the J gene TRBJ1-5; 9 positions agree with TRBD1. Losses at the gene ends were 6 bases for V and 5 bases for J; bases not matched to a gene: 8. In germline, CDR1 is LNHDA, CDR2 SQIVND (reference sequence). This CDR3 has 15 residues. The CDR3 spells CASSPAGTGHQPQHF. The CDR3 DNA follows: TGTGCCAGTAGCCCCGCCGGGACAGGGCATCAGCCCCAGCATTTT.

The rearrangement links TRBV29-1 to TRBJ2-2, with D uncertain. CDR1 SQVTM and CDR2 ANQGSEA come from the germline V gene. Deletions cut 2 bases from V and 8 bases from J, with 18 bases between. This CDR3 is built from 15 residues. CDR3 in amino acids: CSVESWTSVKGELFF. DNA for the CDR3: TGCAGCGTTGAATCGTGGACGTCGGTAAAGGGGGAGCTGTTTTTT.

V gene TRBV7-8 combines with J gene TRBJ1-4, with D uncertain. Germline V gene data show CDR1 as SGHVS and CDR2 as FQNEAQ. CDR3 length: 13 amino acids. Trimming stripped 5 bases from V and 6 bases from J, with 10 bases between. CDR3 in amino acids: CASSRGRDEKLFF. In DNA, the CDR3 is TGTGCCAGCAGCCGAGGGAGGGATGAAAAACTGTTTTTT. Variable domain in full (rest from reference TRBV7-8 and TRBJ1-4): GAGVSQSPRYKVAKRGQDVALRCDPISGHVSLFWYQQALGQGPEFLTYFQNEAQLDKSGLPSDRFFAERPEGSVSTLKIQRTQQEDSAVYLCASSRGRDEKLFFGSGTQLSVL.

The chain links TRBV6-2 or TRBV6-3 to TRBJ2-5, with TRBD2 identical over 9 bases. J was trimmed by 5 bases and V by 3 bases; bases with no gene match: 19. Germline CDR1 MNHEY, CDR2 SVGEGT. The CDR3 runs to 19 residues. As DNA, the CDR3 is TGTGCCAGCAGTTATGTATCTGGGTTAGCGGGGGCCCTTTCGGAGACCCAGTACTTC. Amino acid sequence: CASSYVSGLAGALSETQYF.

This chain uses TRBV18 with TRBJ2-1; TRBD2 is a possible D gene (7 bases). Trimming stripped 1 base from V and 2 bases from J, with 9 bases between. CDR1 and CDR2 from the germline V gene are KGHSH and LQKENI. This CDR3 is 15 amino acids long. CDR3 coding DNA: TGTGCCAGCTCACCACGGGAGGGGGCCTACAATGAGCAGTTCTTC. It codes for CASSPREGAYNEQFF.

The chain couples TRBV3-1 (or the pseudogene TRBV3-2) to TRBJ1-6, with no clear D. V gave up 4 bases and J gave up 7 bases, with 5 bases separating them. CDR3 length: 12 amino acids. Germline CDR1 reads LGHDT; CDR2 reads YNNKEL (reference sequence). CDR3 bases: TGTGCCAGCAGCCTTTCCAATTCACCCCTCCACTTT. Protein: CASSLSNSPLHF.

Written as DNA, the CDR3 is TGTGCCAGCTCACCAGGCGGGACAGGGTATGATTCACCCCTCCACTTT. Residues: CASSPGGTGYDSPLHF. V and J are TRBV18 and TRBJ1-6; TRBD1 aligns across 9 bases. The CDR3 loop spans 16 amino acids. In germline, CDR1 is KGHSH, CDR2 LQKENI. The ends lost 2 bases at V and 8 bases at J; junction bases unmatched: 7. Together with reference TRBV18 and TRBJ1-6, the CDR3 gives the full variable domain: NAGVMQNPRHLVRRRGQEARLRCSPMKGHSHVYWYRQLPEEGLKFMVYLQKENIIDESGMPKERFSAEFPKEGPSILRIQQVVRGDSAAYFCASSPGGTGYDSPLHFGNGTRLTVT.

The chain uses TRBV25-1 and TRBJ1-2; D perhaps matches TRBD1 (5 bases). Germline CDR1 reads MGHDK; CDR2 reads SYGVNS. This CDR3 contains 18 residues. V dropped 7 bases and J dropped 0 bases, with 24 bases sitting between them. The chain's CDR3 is CASNNGYPGRATNYGYTF. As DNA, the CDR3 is TGTGCCAGCAACAATGGGTATCCTGGCAGGGCCACTAACTATGGCTACACCTTC.

DNA of the CDR3: TGCAGCGTTGAAGAGGATTGGGACAGCCGGACCCAGTACTTC. Encoded protein: CSVEEDWDSRTQYF. The rearrangement links TRBV29-1 to TRBJ2-5, with 7 bases lining up with TRBD1. Germline CDR1 and CDR2: SQVTM and ANQGSEA. The CDR3 runs 14 residues. The J segment lost 7 bases and the V segment lost 0 bases, leaving 8 bases of the junction unmatched.

CDR3: CSASMFMTTNTGELFF. The CDR3, as DNA: TGCAGTGCTAGTATGTTTATGACTACAAACACCGGGGAGCTGTTTTTT. The V call is TRBV20-1, the J call TRBJ2-2, with D possibly being TRBD2 (5 bases). Looked up from germline, CDR1 is DFQATT and CDR2 is SNEGSKA (reference sequence). The V end lost 3 bases, the J end lost 2 bases, and 16 bases lay between the germline ends. The CDR3 is 16 residues long.

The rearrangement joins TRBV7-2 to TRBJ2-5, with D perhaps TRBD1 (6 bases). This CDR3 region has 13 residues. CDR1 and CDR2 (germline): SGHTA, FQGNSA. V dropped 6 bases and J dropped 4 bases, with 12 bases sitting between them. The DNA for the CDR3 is TGTGCCAGCAGTCGTAACAGGGTAGAGACCCAGTACTTC. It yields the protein CASSRNRVETQYF.

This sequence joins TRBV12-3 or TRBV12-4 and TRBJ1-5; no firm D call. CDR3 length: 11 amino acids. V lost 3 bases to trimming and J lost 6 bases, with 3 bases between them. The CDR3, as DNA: TGTGCCAGCAGTTTTGGTCAGCCCCAGCATTTT. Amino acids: CASSFGQPQHF.

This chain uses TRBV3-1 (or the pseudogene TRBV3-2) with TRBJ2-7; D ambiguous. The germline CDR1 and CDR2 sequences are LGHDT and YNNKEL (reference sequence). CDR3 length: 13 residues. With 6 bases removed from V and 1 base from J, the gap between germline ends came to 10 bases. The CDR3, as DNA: TGTGCCAGCAGTTCCCAAGTTTCCTACGAGCAGTACTTC. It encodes CASSSQVSYEQYF.